The 32 T cell receptor beta chains in this list originate from one sample, sequenced in a study of shared clonotypes between healthy human individuals. Data came from immunoSEQ multiplex PCR; TCRdb stores just in-frame clones and leaves some out. The top ten hold around 0.6% of the sample, which has over a million clones, around 82% seen once. Sequences were obtained from memory CD4+ T cells from PBMCs. Subset of the sample: CD45RA-negative fraction. Receptors originate from a young man in good health. Some clones in this sample may be carry-over from other donors' samples.

The chain links TRBV28 to TRBJ2-2; 15 bases agree with TRBD2. The CDR3 length is 20 residues. CDR1 and CDR2 from the germline V gene are MDHEN and SYDVKM. V was clipped by 6 bases and J by 5 bases; unmatched bases: 16. The CDR3 here is CASSPTPGLAGGGRTGELFF. The CDR3 DNA reads TGTGCCAGCAGCCCTACACCGGGACTAGCGGGAGGCGGGAGGACCGGGGAGCTGTTTTTT. The full variable domain, with the rest looked up from reference TRBV28 and TRBJ2-2, is DVKVTQSSRYLVKRTGEKVFLECVQDMDHENMFWYRQDPGLGLRLIYFSYDVKMKEKGDIPEGYSVSREKKERFSLILESASTNQTSMYLCASSPTPGLAGGGRTGELFFGEGSRLTVL.

J is TRBJ2-1 and V is TRBV5-4; D may be TRBD2 (6 bases). The CDR3 covers 13 residues. Germline values: CDR1 SGHNT, CDR2 YYREEE (reference sequence). The germline V and J ends were trimmed by 4 bases and 8 bases, with 13 bases remaining between them. DNA of the CDR3: TGTGCCAGCAGCGGCGGGACGCGGGATGAGCAGTTCTTC. This translates into CASSGGTRDEQFF.

V is TRBV7-9 and J is TRBJ1-1, with a weak D call TRBD1 (6 bases). Germline assignment: CDR1 SEHNR and CDR2 FQNEAQ (reference sequence). The CDR3 has 15 amino acids. Trimming pared 5 bases from V and 1 base from J, leaving 14 bases between. CDR3 in DNA: TGTGCCAGCAGCCCGCTAACAGGGACGAACACTGAAGCTTTCTTT. It is translated as CASSPLTGTNTEAFF. The complete variable domain, with remaining parts taken from reference TRBV7-9 and TRBJ1-1, reads DTGVSQNPRHKITKRGQNVTFRCDPISEHNRLYWYRQTLGQGPEFLTYFQNEAQLEKSRLLSDRFSAERPKGSFSTLEIQRTEQGDSAMYLCASSPLTGTNTEAFFGQGTRLTVV.

The J gene is TRBJ2-5, the V gene TRBV6-1; TRBD1 matches 7 bases. Trimming at V came to 3 bases and at J to 5 bases, leaving 3 bases not matched to a gene. Germline CDR1 reads MNHNS; CDR2 reads SASEGT. CDR3 length: 13 residues. CDR3 nucleotides: TGTGCCAGCAGTGAGAGGGGGCGGGAGACCCAGTACTTC. This translates into CASSERGRETQYF.

The genes are TRBV7-8 and TRBJ2-5; 8 bases are a match to TRBD1. The CDR3 extends over 15 amino acids. CDR1 SGHVS and CDR2 FQNEAQ come from the germline V gene. After removal of 1 base from V and 2 bases from J, the junction contained 3 bases not matched to a gene. CDR3 nucleotides: TGTGCCAGCAGCTTAGGCTACAGGGGGCAAGAGACCCAGTACTTC. Translation: CASSLGYRGQETQYF.

The table lists this clone with a count of one. This chain links TRBV5-1 with TRBJ2-3; 8 nucleotides line up with TRBD2. Germline CDR1 is SGHRS and CDR2 is YFSETQ. The CDR3 runs to 16 residues. J gave up 9 bases and V 6 bases, and 18 bases lay outside the gene matches. CDR3 in amino acids: CASTAGASGLEGTQYF. CDR3 bases: TGCGCCAGCACCGCCGGGGCTAGCGGGTTAGAGGGGACGCAGTATTTT.

The V and J genes are TRBV19 and TRBJ1-2; D is perhaps TRBD1 (5 bases). V was cut by 3 bases and J by 2 bases, with 10 bases left in between. CDR1 LNHDA and CDR2 SQIVND come from the germline V gene (reference sequence). This CDR3 has 14 amino acids. The CDR3 here is CASSIDGQNYGYTF. CDR3 DNA: TGTGCCAGTAGTATTGACGGACAAAACTATGGCTACACCTTC.

The rearrangement uses TRBV2 and TRBJ1-1, with D unclear. V was trimmed by 4 bases and J by 4 bases, leaving 16 bases between them. The CDR3 sequence is 15 residues long. Germline CDR1 and CDR2: SNHLY and FYNNEI. CDR3 in amino acids: CASSVDSGRFTEAFF. CDR3 coding DNA: TGTGCCAGCAGTGTCGACTCCGGAAGGTTCACTGAAGCTTTCTTT.

The chain links TRBV5-1 to TRBJ1-1; TRBD1 might be the D (5 bases). The CDR3 spans 13 residues. Trimming left V 3 bases short and J 1 base short, with 7 bases between. Germline loops: CDR1 SGHRS, CDR2 YFSETQ. CDR3 residues: CASSWDPNTEAFF. DNA for the CDR3: TGCGCCAGCAGCTGGGACCCGAACACTGAAGCTTTCTTT.

This clone was detected only once. The gene calls are TRBV28 and TRBJ1-5; D unresolved. The ends were cut back, 6 bases at V and 0 bases at J, with 3 bases in the middle. Per germline, CDR1 MDHEN and CDR2 SYDVKM. The CDR3 is made up of 12 amino acids. The CDR3 protein is CASRISNQPQHF. The CDR3 DNA sequence: TGTGCCAGCAGGATTAGCAATCAGCCCCAGCATTTT. Based on the CDR3 plus reference TRBV28 and TRBJ1-5, the full variable domain is DVKVTQSSRYLVKRTGEKVFLECVQDMDHENMFWYRQDPGLGLRLIYFSYDVKMKEKGDIPEGYSVSREKKERFSLILESASTNQTSMYLCASRISNQPQHFGDGTRLSIL.

J is TRBJ1-1 and V is TRBV15; D is unclear. Germline assignment: CDR1 LNHNV and CDR2 YYDKDF (reference sequence). The CDR3 length is 13 residues. Trimming took off 5 bases at V and 10 bases at J, with 17 bases between the two ends. CDR3 DNA sequence: TGTGCCACCAGCCAAGCACGGCGGTCGGGAGCTTTCTTT. Amino acids: CATSQARRSGAFF.

The rearrangement uses TRBV9 and TRBJ1-1, with D perhaps TRBD1 (5 bases). The CDR3 spans 14 residues. Per the germline V gene, CDR1 is SGDLS and CDR2 is YYNGEE. Trimming removed 5 bases at V and 6 bases at J, with 17 bases between. CDR3 coding DNA: TGTGCCAGCAGGGGGGATCCCCTGAGCTCTGAAGCTTTCTTT. It codes for CASRGDPLSSEAFF.

This clone was seen a single time. The rearrangement uses TRBV2 and TRBJ2-2, with 7 bases identical to TRBD2. The germline CDR1 and CDR2 sequences are SNHLY and FYNNEI. V dropped 6 bases and J dropped 5; count of bases not matched to a gene: 9. The CDR3 runs to 15 residues. The CDR3 protein is CASRESASGTGELFF. The CDR3 nucleotides read TGTGCCAGCAGAGAGTCGGCTAGCGGAACCGGGGAGCTGTTTTTT.

The chain recombines TRBV4-1 with TRBJ2-3; 14 bases align to TRBD2. Germline values: CDR1 MGHRA, CDR2 YSYEKL. Unmatched junction bases numbered 6, after V lost 0 bases and J lost 4 bases. The CDR3 is 18 amino acids. The CDR3: CASSQDYPTSGRADTQYF. As DNA, the CDR3 is TGCGCCAGCAGCCAAGATTACCCGACTAGCGGGAGGGCAGATACGCAGTATTTT.

This rearrangement joins TRBV5-4 to TRBJ2-7, with D possibly TRBD1 on 6 matching bases. Trimming removed 2 bases at V and 1 base at J, with 13 bases between. The germline CDR1 and CDR2 sequences are SGHNT and YYREEE (reference sequence). The CDR3 loop spans 15 amino acids. In DNA, the CDR3 is TGTGCCAGCAGCTTCCCAGGGGTGGTATCCTACGAGCAGTACTTC. Protein product: CASSFPGVVSYEQYF.

The J gene is TRBJ1-2, the V gene TRBV29-1, with 8 bases that match TRBD1. CDR3 length: 13 residues. V dropped 7 bases and J dropped 8; count of bases not matched to a gene: 12. Germline lookup yields CDR1 SQVTM and CDR2 ANQGSEA. The CDR3 nucleotides read TGCAGCGCCGGAGGACAGGGAGGGTGGGGCTACACCTTC. Amino acids: CSAGGQGGWGYTF.

This clone occurred a few times. J is TRBJ2-1 and V is TRBV7-8; D may be TRBD1 or TRBD2 (5 bases each). The CDR3 consists of 13 residues. V was pared by 3 bases and J by 9 bases, with 12 bases between. CDR1 is SGHVS and CDR2 is FQNEAQ in the germline V gene. In nucleotides, the CDR3 is TGTGCCAGCAGCTTGGGGGAGAGGGCTGAGCAGTTCTTC. Encoded protein: CASSLGERAEQFF.

This clone has a single count. The CDR3 spells CASSIPQGAGYYGYTF. The CDR3, as DNA: TGTGCCAGTAGTATTCCCCAGGGGGCTGGGTACTATGGCTACACCTTC. J is TRBJ1-2 and V is TRBV19; 8 bases line up with TRBD1. The V and J ends lost 3 bases and 3 bases, in that order; junction bases with no gene match: 9. The CDR3 contains 16 residues. The germline gives CDR1 LNHDA, CDR2 SQIVND (reference sequence).

The CDR3 protein is CASGKRLGSTYNEQFF. DNA for the CDR3: TGTGCCAGCGGTAAAAGATTGGGAAGTACCTACAATGAGCAGTTCTTC. The gene calls are TRBV7-9 and TRBJ2-1; D gene uncertain. Trimming left V 8 bases short and J 2 bases short, with 19 bases between. In germline, CDR1 is SEHNR, CDR2 FQNEAQ (reference sequence). The CDR3 totals 16 residues. Variable domain in full (rest from reference TRBV7-9 and TRBJ2-1): DTGVSQNPRHKITKRGQNVTFRCDPISEHNRLYWYRQTLGQGPEFLTYFQNEAQLEKSRLLSDRFSAERPKGSFSTLEIQRTEQGDSAMYLCASGKRLGSTYNEQFFGPGTRLTVL.

The chain has TRBV20-1 and TRBJ2-7; D is uncertain. The V gene's germline CDR1 is DFQATT and CDR2 SNEGSKA (reference sequence). The germline V and J ends were trimmed by 6 bases and 3 bases, with 6 bases remaining between them. The CDR3 extends over 10 amino acids. The CDR3 protein is CSAHVYEQYF. The CDR3 DNA reads as TGCAGTGCACATGTCTACGAGCAGTACTTC.

For this clone: A junction end diverges from the germline sequence, so it may reflect a read error. J is TRBJ2-7 and V is TRBV7-8, with D possibly TRBD2 on 5 matching bases. This CDR3 is built from 18 residues. Germline V lookup: CDR1 SGHVS, CDR2 FQNEAQ. The CDR3 reads CASSLEASNPIASYKQYF. For the CDR3, the DNA is TGTGCCAGCAGCTTAGAGGCTAGCAATCCTATCGCCTCCTACAAGCAGTACTTC.

This chain links TRBV4-3 with TRBJ1-5; D is unclear. V was cut by 1 base and J by 1 base, with 8 bases left in between. Per germline, CDR1 LGHNA and CDR2 YSLEER. The CDR3 has 15 residues. Here the CDR3 DNA reads TGCGCCAGCAGCCAAGTTTTTTGGAGCAATCAGCCCCAGCATTTT. Protein sequence: CASSQVFWSNQPQHF.

This clone was seen repeatedly, ten times or more. The chain links TRBV7-3 to TRBJ2-3, with D unresolved. Germline assignment: CDR1 SGHTA and CDR2 FQGTGA. V was trimmed by 3 bases and J by 6 bases, leaving 10 bases between them. The CDR3 length is 13 residues. CDR3 residues: CASSFRGSDTQYF. CDR3 DNA sequence: TGTGCCAGCAGCTTTCGAGGTAGTGATACGCAGTATTTT.

This clone was picked up a small number of times. The V gene is TRBV5-4, the J gene TRBJ2-5; TRBD2 matches at 10 bases. CDR3 length: 15 residues. CDR1 and CDR2 from the germline V gene are SGHNT and YYREEE (reference sequence). V shed 3 bases and J 5 bases; nucleotides not matched to a gene: 7. The CDR3 region is CASSSLAGAAETQYF. DNA for the CDR3: TGTGCCAGCAGCTCTCTAGCGGGAGCGGCGGAGACCCAGTACTTC.

This clone was observed once. The chain links TRBV5-1 to TRBJ2-5; D is unclear. V was cut by 0 bases and J by 2 bases, with 8 bases left in between. The CDR3 has 14 residues. Germline-derived CDR1 and CDR2 are SGHRS and YFSETQ. The CDR3: CASSLAMSQETQYF. For the CDR3, the DNA is TGCGCCAGCAGCTTGGCGATGAGTCAAGAGACCCAGTACTTC. Full variable domain (rest looked up from reference TRBV5-1 and TRBJ2-5): KAGVTQTPRYLIKTRGQQVTLSCSPISGHRSVSWYQQTPGQGLQFLFEYFSETQRNKGNFPGRFSGRQFSNSRSEMNVSTLELGDSALYLCASSLAMSQETQYFGPGTRLLVL.

This clone was detected once. This rearrangement joins TRBV9 to TRBJ2-7; 9 nucleotides line up with TRBD1. The V and J ends lost 4 bases and 3 bases, in that order; junction bases with no gene match: 5. Per the germline V gene, CDR1 is SGDLS and CDR2 is YYNGEE. The CDR3 has 14 amino acids. The chain's CDR3 is CASSPGTGIYEQYF. Here the CDR3 DNA reads TGTGCCAGCAGCCCCGGGACAGGGATCTACGAGCAGTACTTC.

The gene calls are TRBV9 and TRBJ1-2; D ambiguous. V dropped 2 bases and J dropped 2 bases, with 4 bases sitting between them. The CDR3 covers 12 residues. The germline CDR1 and CDR2 sequences are SGDLS and YYNGEE. CDR3 residues: CASSVTNYGYTF. The CDR3 bases are TGTGCCAGCAGCGTCACCAACTATGGCTACACCTTC.

As regards this clone: Other nucleotide sequences from this sample produce the same CDR3. The rearrangement joins TRBV28 to TRBJ1-2; TRBD1 matches 7 bases. Trimming removed 3 bases from V and 2 bases from J; junction bases left unmatched: 3. This CDR3 has 14 amino acids. Germline CDR1 reads MDHEN; CDR2 reads SYDVKM. CDR3 in amino acids: CASSLPGQNYGYTF. The CDR3 nucleotides are TGTGCCAGCAGTTTGCCGGGACAGAACTATGGCTACACCTTC.

The V and J genes are TRBV4-2 and TRBJ1-1; no clear D. Per the germline V gene, CDR1 is LGHNA and CDR2 is YNFKEQ. CDR3 length equals 15 residues. V lost 4 bases and J lost 4, with 16 bases in between. The CDR3 DNA reads as TGTGCCAGCAGCCCCCTCAGAGGAGAGGTCACTGAAGCTTTCTTT. Its translation is CASSPLRGEVTEAFF.

The chain is built from TRBV28 and TRBJ2-7; 7 positions match TRBD1. The CDR3 loop spans 13 amino acids. V lost 3 bases, J lost 6 bases, and 5 bases stayed unmatched. The V gene's germline CDR1 is MDHEN and CDR2 SYDVKM. CDR3 nucleotides: TGTGCCAGCAGTTTGGGCAGGGGGACCGAGCAGTACTTC. This translates into CASSLGRGTEQYF.

The chain has TRBV4-2 and TRBJ2-3; D perhaps matches TRBD2 (5 bases). V was clipped by 4 bases and J by 4 bases, with 15 bases between them. The CDR3 is made up of 15 amino acids. The germline CDR1 and CDR2 sequences are LGHNA and YNFKEQ. The CDR3 DNA follows: TGTGCCAGCAGCCTCGCCGATGCCGGGGCAGATACGCAGTATTTT. Amino acid sequence: CASSLADAGADTQYF.

This chain joins TRBV5-1 and TRBJ2-1; tentatively, D is TRBD1 or TRBD2 (5 bases each). Germline V lookup: CDR1 SGHRS, CDR2 YFSETQ. This CDR3 region has 14 residues. V gave up 5 bases and J gave up 6 bases, with 15 bases separating them. CDR3 sequence reads: CASRLDVGGNEQFF. In nucleotides, the CDR3 is TGCGCCAGCAGACTGGACGTTGGGGGCAATGAGCAGTTCTTC. Drawing the rest from reference TRBV5-1 and TRBJ2-1, the complete variable domain is KAGVTQTPRYLIKTRGQQVTLSCSPISGHRSVSWYQQTPGQGLQFLFEYFSETQRNKGNFPGRFSGRQFSNSRSEMNVSTLELGDSALYLCASRLDVGGNEQFFGPGTRLTVL.